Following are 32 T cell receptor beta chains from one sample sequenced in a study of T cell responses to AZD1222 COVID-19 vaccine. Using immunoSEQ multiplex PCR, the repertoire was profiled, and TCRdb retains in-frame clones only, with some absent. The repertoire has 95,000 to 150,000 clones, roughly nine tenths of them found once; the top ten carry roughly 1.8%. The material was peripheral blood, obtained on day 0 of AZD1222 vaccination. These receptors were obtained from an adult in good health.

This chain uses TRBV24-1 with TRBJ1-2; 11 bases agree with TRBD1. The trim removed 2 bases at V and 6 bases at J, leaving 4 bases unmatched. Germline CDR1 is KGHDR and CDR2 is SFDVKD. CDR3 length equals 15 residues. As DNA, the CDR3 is TGTGCCACCAGTGATTCAGGACAGGGGGCGGATGGCTACACCTTC. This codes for CATSDSGQGADGYTF.

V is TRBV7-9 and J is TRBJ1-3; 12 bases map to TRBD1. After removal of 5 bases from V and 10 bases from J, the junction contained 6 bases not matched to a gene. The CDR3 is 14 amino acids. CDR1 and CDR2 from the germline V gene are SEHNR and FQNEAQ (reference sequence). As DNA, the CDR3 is TGTGCCAGCAGCCGGGACAGGGGGCTGGGGACCATATATTTT. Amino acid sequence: CASSRDRGLGTIYF.

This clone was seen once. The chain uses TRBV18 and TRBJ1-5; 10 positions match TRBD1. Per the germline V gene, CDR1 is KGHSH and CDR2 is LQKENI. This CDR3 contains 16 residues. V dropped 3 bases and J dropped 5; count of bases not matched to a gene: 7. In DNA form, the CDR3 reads TGTGCCAGCTCACCCCGGGACAGGGGTAGAGATCAGCCCCAGCATTTT. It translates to CASSPRDRGRDQPQHF.

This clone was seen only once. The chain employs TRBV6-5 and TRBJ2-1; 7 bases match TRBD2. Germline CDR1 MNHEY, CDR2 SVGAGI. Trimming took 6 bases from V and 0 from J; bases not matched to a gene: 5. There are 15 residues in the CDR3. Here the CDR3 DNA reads TGTGCCAGCAGCGCCAGCGGGAACTCCTACAATGAGCAGTTCTTC. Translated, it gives CASSASGNSYNEQFF.

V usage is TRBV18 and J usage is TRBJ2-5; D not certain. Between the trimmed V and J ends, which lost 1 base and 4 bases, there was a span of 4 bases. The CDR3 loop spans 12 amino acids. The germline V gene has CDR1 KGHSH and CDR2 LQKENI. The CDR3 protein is CASSPLTETQYF. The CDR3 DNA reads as TGTGCCAGCTCACCACTGACAGAGACCCAGTACTTC.

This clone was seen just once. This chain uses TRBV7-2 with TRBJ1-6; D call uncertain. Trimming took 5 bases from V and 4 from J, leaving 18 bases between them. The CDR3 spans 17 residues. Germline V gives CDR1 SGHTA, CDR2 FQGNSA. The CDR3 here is CASSPGGWERYNSPLHF. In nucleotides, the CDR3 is TGTGCCAGCAGCCCTGGCGGGTGGGAGCGGTATAATTCACCCCTCCACTTT.

The CDR3 loop is CASSGTGGYEQYF. CDR3 bases: TGTGCCAGCAGTGGGACAGGGGGCTACGAGCAGTACTTC. The chain recombines TRBV2 with TRBJ2-7; 10 positions match TRBD1. This CDR3 is built from 13 residues. V shed 4 bases and J 3 bases; nucleotides not matched to a gene: 0. Germline assignment: CDR1 SNHLY and CDR2 FYNNEI. The whole variable domain, remainder taken from reference TRBV2 and TRBJ2-7, is EPEVTQTPSHQVTQMGQEVILRCVPISNHLYFYWYRQILGQKVEFLVSFYNNEISEKSEIFDDQFSVERPDGSNFTLKIRSTKLEDSAMYFCASSGTGGYEQYFGPGTRLTVT.

Here the CDR3 DNA reads TGTGCCACCAGCAGAGATCGAGAGGGGGCTGAAAAACTGTTTTTT. Translation: CATSRDREGAEKLFF. This chain uses TRBV15 with TRBJ1-4; 7 bases align to TRBD1. The J segment lost 7 bases and the V segment lost 0 bases, leaving 5 bases of the junction unmatched. Germline assignment: CDR1 LNHNV and CDR2 YYDKDF (reference sequence). The CDR3 extends over 15 amino acids. Combining the CDR3 with reference TRBV15 and TRBJ1-4 gives the whole variable domain DAMVIQNPRYQVTQFGKPVTLSCSQTLNHNVMYWYQQKSSQAPKLLFHYYDKDFNNEADTPDNFQSRRPNTSFCFLDIRSPGLGDTAMYLCATSRDREGAEKLFFGSGTQLSVL.

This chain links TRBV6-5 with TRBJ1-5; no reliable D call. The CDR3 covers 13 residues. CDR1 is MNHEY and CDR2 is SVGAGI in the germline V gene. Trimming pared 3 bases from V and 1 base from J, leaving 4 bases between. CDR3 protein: CASSYQSNQPQHF. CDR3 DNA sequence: TGTGCCAGCAGTTATCAGAGCAATCAGCCCCAGCATTTT.

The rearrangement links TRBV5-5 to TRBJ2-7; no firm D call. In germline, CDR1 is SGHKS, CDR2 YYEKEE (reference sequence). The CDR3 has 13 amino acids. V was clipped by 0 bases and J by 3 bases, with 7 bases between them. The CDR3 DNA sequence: TGTGCCAGCAGCTTGGAGGTTAGCTACGAGCAGTACTTC. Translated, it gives CASSLEVSYEQYF. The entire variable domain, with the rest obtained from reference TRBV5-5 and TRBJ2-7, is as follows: DAGVTQSPTHLIKTRGQQVTLRCSPISGHKSVSWYQQVLGQGPQFIFQYYEKEERGRGNFPDRFSARQFPNYSSELNVNALLLGDSALYLCASSLEVSYEQYFGPGTRLTVT.

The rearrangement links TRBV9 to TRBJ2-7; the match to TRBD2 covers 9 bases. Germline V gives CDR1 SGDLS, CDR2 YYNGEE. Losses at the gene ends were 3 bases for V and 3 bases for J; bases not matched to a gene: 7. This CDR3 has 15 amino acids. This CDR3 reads CASSASGGSYYEQYF. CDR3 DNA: TGTGCCAGCAGCGCGAGCGGGGGGTCATACTACGAGCAGTACTTC. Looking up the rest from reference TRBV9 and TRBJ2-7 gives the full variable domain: DSGVTQTPKHLITATGQRVTLRCSPRSGDLSVYWYQQSLDQGLQFLIQYYNGEERAKGNILERFSAQQFPDLHSELNLSSLELGDSALYFCASSASGGSYYEQYFGPGTRLTVT.

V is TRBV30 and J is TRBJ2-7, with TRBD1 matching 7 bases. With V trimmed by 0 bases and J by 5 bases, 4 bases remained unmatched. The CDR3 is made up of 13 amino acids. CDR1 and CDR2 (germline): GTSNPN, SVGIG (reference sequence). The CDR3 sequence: CAWSVEGADEQYF. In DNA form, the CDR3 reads TGTGCCTGGAGTGTTGAGGGGGCAGACGAGCAGTACTTC.

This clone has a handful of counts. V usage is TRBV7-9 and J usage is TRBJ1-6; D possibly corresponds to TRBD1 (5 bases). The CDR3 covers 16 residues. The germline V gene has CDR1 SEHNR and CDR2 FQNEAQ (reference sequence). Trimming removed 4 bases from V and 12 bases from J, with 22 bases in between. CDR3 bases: TGTGCCAGCAGCTCCATGAGGGGAGGGGTCGATGTACCCCTCCACTTT. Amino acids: CASSSMRGGVDVPLHF.

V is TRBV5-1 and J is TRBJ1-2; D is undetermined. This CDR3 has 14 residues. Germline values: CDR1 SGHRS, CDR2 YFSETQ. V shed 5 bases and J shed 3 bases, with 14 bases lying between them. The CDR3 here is CASRPFTEDYGYTF. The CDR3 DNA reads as TGCGCCAGCAGACCCTTCACAGAGGACTATGGCTACACCTTC.

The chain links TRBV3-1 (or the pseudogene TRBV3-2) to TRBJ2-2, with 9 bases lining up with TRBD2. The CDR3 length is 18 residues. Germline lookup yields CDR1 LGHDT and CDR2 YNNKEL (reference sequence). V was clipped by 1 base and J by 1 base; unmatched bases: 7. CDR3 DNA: TGTGCCAGCAGCCAAGGTCAGTCACTAGCGGGGAACACCGGGGAGCTGTTTTTT. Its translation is CASSQGQSLAGNTGELFF.

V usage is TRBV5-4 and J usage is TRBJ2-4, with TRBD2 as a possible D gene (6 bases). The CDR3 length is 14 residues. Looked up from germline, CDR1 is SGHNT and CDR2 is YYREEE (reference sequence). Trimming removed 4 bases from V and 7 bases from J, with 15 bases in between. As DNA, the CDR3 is TGTGCCAGCAGCCTATGGGGGGTCGGTAACATTCAGTACTTC. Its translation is CASSLWGVGNIQYF.

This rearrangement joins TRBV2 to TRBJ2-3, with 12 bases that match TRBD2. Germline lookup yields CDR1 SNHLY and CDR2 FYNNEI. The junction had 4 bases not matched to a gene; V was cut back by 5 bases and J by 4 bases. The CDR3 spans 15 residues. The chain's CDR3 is CASSSLAGGPDTQYF. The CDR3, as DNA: TGTGCCAGCAGTTCCCTAGCGGGGGGGCCAGATACGCAGTATTTT.

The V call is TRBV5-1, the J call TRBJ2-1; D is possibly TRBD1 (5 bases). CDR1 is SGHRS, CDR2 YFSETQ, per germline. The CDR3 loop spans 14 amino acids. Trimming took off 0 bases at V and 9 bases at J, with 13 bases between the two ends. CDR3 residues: CASSLGGRDGEQFF. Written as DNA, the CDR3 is TGCGCCAGCAGCTTGGGTGGCAGGGATGGTGAGCAGTTCTTC. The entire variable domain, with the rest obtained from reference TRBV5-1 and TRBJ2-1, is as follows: KAGVTQTPRYLIKTRGQQVTLSCSPISGHRSVSWYQQTPGQGLQFLFEYFSETQRNKGNFPGRFSGRQFSNSRSEMNVSTLELGDSALYLCASSLGGRDGEQFFGPGTRLTVL.

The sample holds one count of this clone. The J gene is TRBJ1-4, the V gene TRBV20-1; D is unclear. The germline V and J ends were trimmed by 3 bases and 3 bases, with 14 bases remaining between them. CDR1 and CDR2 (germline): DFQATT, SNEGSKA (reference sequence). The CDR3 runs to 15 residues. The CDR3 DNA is TGCAGTGCTAGTCCCCCGACGATGGCTAATGAAAAACTGTTTTTT. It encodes CSASPPTMANEKLFF.

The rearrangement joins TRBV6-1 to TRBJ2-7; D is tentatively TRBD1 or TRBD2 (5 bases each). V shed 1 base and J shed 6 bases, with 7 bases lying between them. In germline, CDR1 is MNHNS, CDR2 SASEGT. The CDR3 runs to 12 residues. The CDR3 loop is CASSEGGSEQYV. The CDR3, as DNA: TGTGCCAGCAGTGAAGGGGGGAGCGAGCAGTACGTC.

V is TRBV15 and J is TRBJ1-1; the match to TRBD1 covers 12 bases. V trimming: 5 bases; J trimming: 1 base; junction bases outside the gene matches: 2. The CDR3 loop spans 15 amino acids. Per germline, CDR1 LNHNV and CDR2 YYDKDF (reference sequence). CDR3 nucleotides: TGTGCCACCAGCGGGGACAGGGGGCGGAACACTGAAGCTTTCTTT. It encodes CATSGDRGRNTEAFF.

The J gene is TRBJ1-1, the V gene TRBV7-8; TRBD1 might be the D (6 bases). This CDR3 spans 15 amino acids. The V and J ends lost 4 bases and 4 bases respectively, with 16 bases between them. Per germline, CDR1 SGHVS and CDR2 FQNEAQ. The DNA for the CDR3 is TGTGCCAGCAGCTCCCACGGACAGACAACCACTGAAGCTTTCTTT. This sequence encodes CASSSHGQTTTEAFF.

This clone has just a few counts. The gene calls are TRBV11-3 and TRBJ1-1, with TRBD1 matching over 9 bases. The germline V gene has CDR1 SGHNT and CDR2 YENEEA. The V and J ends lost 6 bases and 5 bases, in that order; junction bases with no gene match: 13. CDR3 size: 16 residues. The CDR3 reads CASSTPWGTGHTEAFF. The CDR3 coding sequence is TGTGCCAGCAGTACCCCTTGGGGGACAGGGCATACTGAAGCTTTCTTT.

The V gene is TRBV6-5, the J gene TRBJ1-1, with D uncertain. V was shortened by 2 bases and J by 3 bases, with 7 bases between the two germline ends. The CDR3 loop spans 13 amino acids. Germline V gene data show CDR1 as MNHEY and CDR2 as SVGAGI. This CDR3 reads CASSYKSDTEAFF. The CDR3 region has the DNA TGTGCCAGCAGTTACAAATCGGACACTGAAGCTTTCTTT.

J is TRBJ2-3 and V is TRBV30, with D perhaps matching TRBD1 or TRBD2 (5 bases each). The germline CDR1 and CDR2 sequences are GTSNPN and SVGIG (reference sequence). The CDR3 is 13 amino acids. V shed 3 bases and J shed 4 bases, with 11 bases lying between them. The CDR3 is CAWRFRGADTQYF. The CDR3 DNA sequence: TGTGCCTGGAGGTTCCGGGGCGCAGATACGCAGTATTTT.

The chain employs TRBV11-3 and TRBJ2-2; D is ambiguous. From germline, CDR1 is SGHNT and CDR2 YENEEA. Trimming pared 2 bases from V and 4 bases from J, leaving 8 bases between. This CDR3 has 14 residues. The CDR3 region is CASSLLTFTGELFF. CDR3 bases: TGTGCCAGCAGCTTATTGACTTTCACCGGGGAGCTGTTTTTT.

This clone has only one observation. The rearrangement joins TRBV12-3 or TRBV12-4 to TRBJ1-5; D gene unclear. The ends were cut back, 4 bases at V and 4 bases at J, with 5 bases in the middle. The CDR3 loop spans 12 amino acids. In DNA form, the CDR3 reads TGTGCCAGCAGTTCGGGGAATCAGCCCCAGCATTTT. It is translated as CASSSGNQPQHF.

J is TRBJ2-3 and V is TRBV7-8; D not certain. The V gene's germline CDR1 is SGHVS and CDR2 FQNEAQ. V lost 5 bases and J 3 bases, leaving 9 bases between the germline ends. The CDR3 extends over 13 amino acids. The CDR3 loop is CASSPHRTDTQYF. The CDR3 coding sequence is TGTGCCAGCAGCCCCCATCGGACAGATACGCAGTATTTT.

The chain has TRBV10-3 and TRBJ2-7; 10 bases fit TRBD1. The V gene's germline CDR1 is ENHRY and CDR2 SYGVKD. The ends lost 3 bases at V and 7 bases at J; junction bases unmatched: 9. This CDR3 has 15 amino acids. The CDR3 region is CAISDPRQGAGEQYF. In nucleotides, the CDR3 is TGTGCCATCAGTGACCCCCGACAGGGGGCGGGTGAGCAGTACTTC.

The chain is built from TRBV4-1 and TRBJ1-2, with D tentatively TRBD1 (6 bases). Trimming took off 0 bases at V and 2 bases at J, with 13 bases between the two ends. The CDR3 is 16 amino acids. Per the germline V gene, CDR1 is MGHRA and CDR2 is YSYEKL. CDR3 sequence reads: CASSQEGGTRNYGYTF. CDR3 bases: TGCGCCAGCAGCCAAGAGGGCGGGACACGGAACTATGGCTACACCTTC.

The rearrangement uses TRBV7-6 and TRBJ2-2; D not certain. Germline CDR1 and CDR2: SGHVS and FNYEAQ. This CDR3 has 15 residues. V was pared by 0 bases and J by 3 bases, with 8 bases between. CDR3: CASSLAGFDTGELFF. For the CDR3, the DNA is TGTGCCAGCAGCTTAGCGGGATTTGACACCGGGGAGCTGTTTTTT. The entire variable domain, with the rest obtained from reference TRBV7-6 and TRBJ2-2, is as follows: GAGVSQSPRYKVTKRGQDVALRCDPISGHVSLYWYRQALGQGPEFLTYFNYEAQQDKSGLPNDRFSAERPEGSISTLTIQRTEQRDSAMYRCASSLAGFDTGELFFGEGSRLTVL.

CDR3 sequence (DNA): TGTGCCAGCAGCGACCTCGAAGCGGTTCTCTTGGACTATGGCTACACCTTC. Its protein is CASSDLEAVLLDYGYTF. This sequence joins TRBV9 and TRBJ1-2; D is ambiguous. The V gene lost 3 bases and the J gene lost 3 bases, with 21 bases spanning the gap. Germline CDR1 and CDR2: SGDLS and YYNGEE. The CDR3 has 17 residues. Looking up the rest from reference TRBV9 and TRBJ1-2 gives the full variable domain: DSGVTQTPKHLITATGQRVTLRCSPRSGDLSVYWYQQSLDQGLQFLIQYYNGEERAKGNILERFSAQQFPDLHSELNLSSLELGDSALYFCASSDLEAVLLDYGYTFGSGTRLTVV.